This entry lists 18 T cell receptor beta chains sequenced from one sample in a study of shared clonotypes between healthy human individuals. The method was immunoSEQ multiplex PCR; TCRdb's version includes in-frame clones alone and lacks a portion of them. The sample includes hundreds of thousands of clones, over 90% seen only once; the top ten take around 24%. In the naive CD8 group, cells lacked CD45RO and were positively selected for CCR7, so terminally differentiated effector memory CD45RA+ cells were left out. The sequenced sample consisted of naive CD8+ T cells sorted from blood. Every receptor here comes from a man aged 25-45 years in good health.

The chain carries TRBV25-1 and TRBJ1-1; D is undetermined. Per germline, CDR1 MGHDK and CDR2 SYGVNS. CDR3 length: 13 amino acids. V was clipped by 4 bases and J by 0 bases, with 6 bases between them. The CDR3 sequence is CASSGKLNTEAFF. The CDR3 coding sequence is TGTGCCAGCAGTGGCAAGTTGAACACTGAAGCTTTCTTT.

J is TRBJ2-5 and V is TRBV5-1; maybe TRBD2 (6 bases). The V end was cut by 0 bases, the J end by 1 base, with 13 bases between. Germline V gene sequence: CDR1 SGHRS, CDR2 YFSETQ. The CDR3 length is 16 residues. CDR3 protein: CASSLELASAQETQYF. CDR3 bases: TGCGCCAGCAGCTTGGAGTTGGCTAGCGCCCAAGAGACCCAGTACTTC.

This clone was counted a few times. This sequence joins TRBV27 and TRBJ1-2; D gene uncertain. The germline V gene encodes CDR1 MNHEY and CDR2 SMNVEV (reference sequence). The CDR3 spans 15 residues. Trimming removed 5 bases at V and 0 bases at J, with 13 bases between. The CDR3: CASSPIRFANYGYTF. The CDR3 DNA sequence: TGTGCCAGCAGTCCGATAAGGTTCGCTAACTATGGCTACACCTTC.

The chain has TRBV19 and TRBJ2-3; tentative D call: TRBD2 (6 bases). V dropped 6 bases and J dropped 0 bases, with 10 bases sitting between them. Germline CDR1 is LNHDA and CDR2 is SQIVND (reference sequence). The CDR3 runs to 14 residues. CDR3 amino acids: CASRGGGSTDTQYF. The CDR3 DNA reads TGTGCCAGTAGAGGTGGGGGGAGCACAGATACGCAGTATTTT.

The chain recombines TRBV5-8 with TRBJ2-5, with TRBD2 matching 11 bases. This CDR3 is built from 15 residues. Trimming cost V 4 bases and J 1 base; bases outside gene matches: 3. CDR1 SGHTS and CDR2 YDEGEE come from the germline V gene. CDR3 coding DNA: TGTGCCAGCAGCCATGGACTAGCGGGCCAAGAGACCCAGTACTTC. It specifies CASSHGLAGQETQYF.

CDR3 residues: CASRGSGGNEQFF. The CDR3 nucleotides read TGTGCCAGCAGAGGCAGTGGAGGGAATGAGCAGTTCTTC. This chain uses TRBV6-1 with TRBJ2-1, with a weak D call TRBD2 (6 bases). V was clipped by 6 bases and J by 7 bases, with 13 bases between them. CDR1 is MNHNS and CDR2 is SASEGT in the germline V gene. This CDR3 spans 13 amino acids.

With respect to this clone: Other nucleotide sequences in the sample specify the same CDR3. The chain recombines TRBV9 with TRBJ1-2; TRBD1 is a possible D gene (5 bases). V lost 7 bases and J lost 5, with 6 bases in between. There are 10 residues in the CDR3. Germline-derived CDR1 and CDR2 are SGDLS and YYNGEE. Written as DNA, the CDR3 is TGTGCCAGCGGGGGATATGGCTACACCTTC. It translates to CASGGYGYTF.

The chain links TRBV7-9 to TRBJ1-4; tentative D call: TRBD1 (6 bases). The CDR3 runs 15 residues. With 4 bases removed from V and 5 bases from J, the gap between germline ends came to 14 bases. Germline values: CDR1 SEHNR, CDR2 FQNEAQ (reference sequence). The chain's CDR3 is CASSSLDSANEKLFF. The CDR3 nucleotides are TGTGCCAGCAGCTCCCTGGACAGCGCAAATGAAAAACTGTTTTTT.

This rearrangement joins TRBV29-1 to TRBJ1-2, with D maybe TRBD1 (5 bases). This CDR3 contains 11 residues. Germline CDR1 is SQVTM and CDR2 is ANQGSEA. With 8 bases removed from V and 9 bases from J, the gap between germline ends came to 16 bases. The CDR3 nucleotides read TGCAGCTCCGCGGTGTCAGGGAGCTACACCTTC. Translated, it gives CSSAVSGSYTF.

The chain links TRBV10-3 to TRBJ2-7; no clear D. Per the germline V gene, CDR1 is ENHRY and CDR2 is SYGVKD. The ends were cut back, 2 bases at V and 7 bases at J, with 18 bases in the middle. The CDR3 has 15 residues. In DNA form, the CDR3 reads TGTGCCATCAGTGAGGACGGAGATGCCCGTAGAGAGCAGTACTTC. It yields the protein CAISEDGDARREQYF.

The V and J genes are TRBV2 and TRBJ2-7, with TRBD2 matching 12 bases. The CDR3 is made up of 17 amino acids. Germline CDR1 and CDR2: SNHLY and FYNNEI. V was pared by 2 bases and J by 2 bases, with 7 bases of the junction left unmatched. CDR3 DNA sequence: TGTGCCAGCAGTGAACAGGCTAGCGGGAGGGGAGCCTACGAGCAGTACTTC. It yields the protein CASSEQASGRGAYEQYF.

The chain employs TRBV28 and TRBJ1-2; D call uncertain. The CDR3 covers 13 residues. The ends were cut back, 6 bases at V and 0 bases at J, with 8 bases in the middle. Per germline, CDR1 MDHEN and CDR2 SYDVKM. CDR3 coding DNA: TGTGCCAGCAGGCAGGCATCTAACTATGGCTACACCTTC. Its protein is CASRQASNYGYTF.

The V call is TRBV7-7, the J call TRBJ2-2, with D unresolved. CDR1 and CDR2 from the germline V gene are SSHAT and FNYEAQ (reference sequence). The CDR3 has 11 amino acids. This chain's CDR3 is CVALMAGELFF. The CDR3 nucleotides are TGTGTGGCCTTGATGGCCGGGGAGCTGTTTTTT.

The CDR3 loop reads CASSPKGSVLVGNQPQHF. The DNA of the CDR3 is TGTGCCAGCTCACCAAAAGGATCTGTTTTGGTAGGAAATCAGCCCCAGCATTTT. This chain joins TRBV18 and TRBJ1-5; D is undetermined. In germline, CDR1 is KGHSH, CDR2 LQKENI. This CDR3 comprises 18 residues. V lost 2 bases, J lost 4 bases, and 21 bases lay in between.

The chain links TRBV28 to TRBJ2-7, with 10 bases identical to TRBD1. The length of the CDR3 is 14 residues. Germline V gives CDR1 MDHEN, CDR2 SYDVKM. V lost 4 bases to trimming and J lost 6 bases; unmatched junction nucleotides: 6. The CDR3 protein is CASSSPRTGGEQYF. The CDR3 DNA is TGTGCCAGCAGTTCCCCGCGGACAGGGGGCGAGCAGTACTTC.

This sequence joins TRBV4-1 and TRBJ2-2; D may correspond to TRBD1 or TRBD2 (5 bases each). V shed 1 base and J shed 10 bases, with 13 bases lying between them. The germline CDR1 and CDR2 sequences are MGHRA and YSYEKL. This CDR3 is 14 amino acids long. The DNA of the CDR3 is TGCGCCAGCAGCCAAGGGGGACCGTCGGAGGAGCTGTTTTTT. Its translation is CASSQGGPSEELFF.

This chain connects TRBV20-1 to TRBJ2-1, with TRBD2 identical over 7 bases. V lost 3 bases and J lost 9; bases outside the gene matches: 2. The CDR3 is 11 residues long. Germline CDR1 is DFQATT and CDR2 is SNEGSKA (reference sequence). The CDR3 DNA reads TGCAGTGCTAGGGGACTACGTGAGCAGTTCTTC. It translates to CSARGLREQFF.

The rearrangement links TRBV5-4 to TRBJ2-7; 11 positions agree with TRBD1. CDR3 length: 18 amino acids. The V segment lost 3 bases and the J segment 1 base; nucleotides outside the gene matches: 12. Germline V gene lookup returns CDR1 SGHNT and CDR2 YYREEE (reference sequence). The CDR3 loop is CASSSPDRGHPVSYEQYF. The CDR3 DNA sequence: TGTGCCAGCAGCTCCCCGGACAGGGGGCACCCGGTATCCTACGAGCAGTACTTC.